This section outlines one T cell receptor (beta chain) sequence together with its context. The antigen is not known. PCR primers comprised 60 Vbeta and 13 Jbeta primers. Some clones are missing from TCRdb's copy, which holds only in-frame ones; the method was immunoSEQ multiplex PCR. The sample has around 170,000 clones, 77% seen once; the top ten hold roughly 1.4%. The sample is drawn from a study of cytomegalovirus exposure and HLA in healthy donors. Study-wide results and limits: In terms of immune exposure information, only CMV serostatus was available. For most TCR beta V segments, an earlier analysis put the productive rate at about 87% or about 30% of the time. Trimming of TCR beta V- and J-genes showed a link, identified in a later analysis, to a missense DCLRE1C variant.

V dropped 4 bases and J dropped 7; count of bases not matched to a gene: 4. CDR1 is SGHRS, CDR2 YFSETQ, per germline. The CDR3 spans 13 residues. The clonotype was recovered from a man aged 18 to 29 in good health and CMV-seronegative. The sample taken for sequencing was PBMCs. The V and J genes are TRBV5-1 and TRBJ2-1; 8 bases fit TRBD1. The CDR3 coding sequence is TGCGCCAGCAGCGGCCGACAGGGGAATGAGCAGTTCTTC. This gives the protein CASSGRQGNEQFF.